These 27 T cell receptor beta chains share one sample of origin, sequenced in a study of blood T cells in healthy people across ages. A second PCR, run for roughly 6 to 11 cycles, used a sample-barcoded 5' primer plus a J-beta primer mix. MiXCR, run by TCRdb on the 5' RACE reads, gives a single entry per CDR3 protein. The sample lists 800,000 to 1,000,000 distinct CDR3 sequences, around 48% occurring once. Sequencing was done on a sample of blood. These receptors came from a young man in good health.

In this sample, this clonotype turned up many times. This chain joins TRBV6-2 or TRBV6-3 and TRBJ2-3, with TRBD2 identical over 9 bases. The V and J ends lost 5 bases and 0 bases, in that order; junction bases with no gene match: 3. The length of the CDR3 is 15 residues. The V gene's germline CDR1 is MNHEY and CDR2 SVGEGT. CDR3 in DNA: TGTGCCAGCAGTACGCGGGGGGGTAGCACAGATACGCAGTATTTT. Protein product: CASSTRGGSTDTQYF.

This chain joins TRBV20-1 and TRBJ2-7; a weak D match, TRBD1 (5 bases). Trimming removed 6 bases from V and 2 bases from J, with 8 bases in between. There are 11 residues in the CDR3. Germline CDR1 is DFQATT and CDR2 is SNEGSKA (reference sequence). CDR3 region: CSASDTYEQYF. The DNA for the CDR3 is TGCAGTGCATCGGACACCTACGAGCAGTACTTC.

V gene TRBV27 combines with J gene TRBJ1-2; TRBD1 is a possible D gene (6 bases). CDR1 is MNHEY, CDR2 SMNVEV, per germline (reference sequence). This CDR3 spans 16 amino acids. Trimming took 6 bases from V and 2 from J, leaving 19 bases between them. The CDR3 sequence is CASRTLGDKLNYGYTF. CDR3 in DNA: TGTGCCAGCAGAACACTCGGGGACAAGTTAAACTATGGCTACACCTTC.

This chain uses TRBV7-2 with TRBJ2-1; TRBD2 agrees at 7 bases. V lost 4 bases, J lost 5 bases, and 14 bases stayed unmatched. The CDR3 is 17 amino acids. Germline V gene sequence: CDR1 SGHTA, CDR2 FQGNSA. The CDR3 loop is CASSSGPGRAENNEQFF. The DNA of the CDR3 is TGTGCCAGCAGCTCGGGACCGGGGAGGGCAGAAAACAATGAGCAGTTCTTC.

In its sample, this clonotype was seen a few times. The V and J genes are TRBV2 and TRBJ1-2, with D possibly being TRBD1 (5 bases). This CDR3 has 12 residues. The germline V gene encodes CDR1 SNHLY and CDR2 FYNNEI. The V gene lost 3 bases and the J gene lost 12 bases, with 14 bases spanning the gap. The CDR3 region is CASSEEWGIHTF. The CDR3 DNA reads as TGTGCCAGCAGTGAGGAATGGGGGATCCACACCTTC. The whole variable domain, remainder taken from reference TRBV2 and TRBJ1-2, is EPEVTQTPSHQVTQMGQEVILRCVPISNHLYFYWYRQILGQKVEFLVSFYNNEISEKSEIFDDQFSVERPDGSNFTLKIRSTKLEDSAMYFCASSEEWGIHTFGSGTRLTVV.

The gene calls are TRBV2 and TRBJ2-1; D unclear. The CDR3 runs to 14 residues. V was cut by 6 bases and J by 1 base, with 10 bases left in between. The germline V gene encodes CDR1 SNHLY and CDR2 FYNNEI. The CDR3 protein is CASSLQVSYNEQFF. The CDR3 DNA follows: TGTGCCAGCAGCCTTCAGGTATCCTACAATGAGCAGTTCTTC.

The rearrangement joins TRBV7-9 to TRBJ2-6, with D perhaps matching TRBD1 (5 bases). The ends were cut back, 4 bases at V and 2 bases at J, with 15 bases in the middle. Germline V gene sequence: CDR1 SEHNR, CDR2 FQNEAQ (reference sequence). The CDR3 spans 17 residues. CDR3 region: CASSSDVAGTGANVLTF. The CDR3 region has the DNA TGTGCCAGCAGCTCAGATGTGGCAGGGACTGGGGCCAACGTCCTGACTTTC. Full variable domain (outside the CDR3, taken from reference TRBV7-9 and TRBJ2-6): DTGVSQNPRHKITKRGQNVTFRCDPISEHNRLYWYRQTLGQGPEFLTYFQNEAQLEKSRLLSDRFSAERPKGSFSTLEIQRTEQGDSAMYLCASSSDVAGTGANVLTFGAGSRLTVL.

The J gene is TRBJ1-1, the V gene TRBV7-9, with D possibly being TRBD1 (5 bases). The CDR3 totals 15 residues. V was trimmed by 4 bases and J by 1 base, leaving 13 bases between them. CDR1 and CDR2 (germline): SEHNR, FQNEAQ (reference sequence). CDR3 loop: CASSSGIGQNTEAFF. CDR3 nucleotide sequence: TGTGCCAGCAGCTCAGGTATAGGACAGAACACTGAAGCTTTCTTT.

This chain links TRBV27 with TRBJ1-2; 10 bases align to TRBD1. The V segment lost 3 bases and the J segment 4 bases; nucleotides outside the gene matches: 5. The CDR3 has 15 residues. From germline, CDR1 is MNHEY and CDR2 SMNVEV (reference sequence). CDR3 region: CASSFRDRGLYGYTF. The CDR3 region has the DNA TGTGCCAGCAGTTTCCGGGACAGGGGCCTCTATGGCTACACCTTC.

Many counts were recorded for this clonotype. The CDR3 coding sequence is TGTGCCAGCAGTTACTCCGCGGGTGGGGGCACAGATACGCAGTATTTT. Protein product: CASSYSAGGGTDTQYF. This rearrangement joins TRBV6-6 to TRBJ2-3; D is possibly TRBD2 (5 bases). This CDR3 is 16 amino acids long. CDR1 and CDR2 from the germline V gene are MNHNY and SVGAGI (reference sequence). Trimming removed 0 bases from V and 1 base from J, with 11 bases in between.

This sequence joins TRBV5-1 and TRBJ2-7; D perhaps matches TRBD2 (7 bases). Per germline, CDR1 SGHRS and CDR2 YFSETQ. The V end lost 4 bases, the J end lost 3 bases, and 14 bases lay between the germline ends. The CDR3 contains 14 residues. CDR3 coding DNA: TGCGCCAGCAGCCGAGGGGGGGTAGACTACGAGCAGTACTTC. Translated, it gives CASSRGGVDYEQYF.

V is TRBV20-1 and J is TRBJ2-4; D may be TRBD1 or TRBD2 (6 bases each). The J call may be in error: the DNA end matches TRBJ2-7 better. The length of the CDR3 is 15 residues. The germline gives CDR1 DFQATT, CDR2 SNEGSKA (reference sequence). CDR3 nucleotides: TGCAGTGCTAGAGATCAAGGGGGAGGACCCTACGAGCAGTACTTC. Translating it yields CSARDQGGGPYEQYF.

In this sample, this clonotype turned up a few times. This chain's CDR3 is CSSHTGTQYF. The CDR3, as DNA: TGCAGTAGTCATACCGGGACCCAGTACTTC. J is TRBJ2-5 and V is TRBV20-1; D gene uncertain. The V gene's germline CDR1 is DFQATT and CDR2 SNEGSKA (reference sequence). CDR3 size: 10 residues. Trimming left V 8 bases short and J 7 bases short, with 11 bases between.

This clonotype turned up a few times. The chain recombines TRBV29-1 with TRBJ1-2; weak D call: TRBD1 (5 bases). Germline V CDR1 and CDR2: SQVTM, ANQGSEA. V lost 7 bases to trimming and J lost 3 bases, with 15 bases between them. The CDR3 contains 13 residues. The CDR3 bases are TGCAGCGCCGCCGGGGGGAAGTACTATGGCTACACCTTC. Its translation is CSAAGGKYYGYTF.

The J gene is TRBJ2-7, the V gene TRBV28, with TRBD1 identical over 8 bases. In germline, CDR1 is MDHEN, CDR2 SYDVKM. CDR3 length: 17 residues. The V gene end was trimmed by 7 bases and the J gene end by 4 bases; junction bases not matched to a gene: 18. As DNA, the CDR3 is TGTGCCAGCACCACCCCAGGGTCGGGACAGGAACTATACGAGCAGTACTTC. This translates into CASTTPGSGQELYEQYF.

This sequence joins TRBV20-1 and TRBJ2-5; the match to TRBD2 covers 12 bases. The CDR3 loop spans 15 amino acids. The J segment lost 5 bases and the V segment lost 4 bases, leaving 8 bases of the junction unmatched. CDR1 is DFQATT, CDR2 SNEGSKA, per germline (reference sequence). CDR3 in amino acids: CSAMASGGAGETQYF. In nucleotides, the CDR3 is TGCAGTGCTATGGCTAGCGGGGGGGCCGGGGAGACCCAGTACTTC.

This clonotype was picked up a small number of times. The gene calls are TRBV28 and TRBJ1-1, with 10 bases identical to TRBD1. The germline CDR1 and CDR2 sequences are MDHEN and SYDVKM. With 1 base clipped from V and 4 bases from J, the junction kept 3 bases outside the gene matches. The length of the CDR3 is 15 residues. Here the CDR3 reads CASSLSRTGGTEAFF. CDR3 in DNA: TGTGCCAGCAGTTTATCTAGGACAGGGGGCACTGAAGCTTTCTTT.

This clonotype was recorded a few times. The gene calls are TRBV6-2 or TRBV6-3 and TRBJ2-5, with 9 bases that match TRBD2. This CDR3 contains 17 residues. J was trimmed by 1 base and V by 7 bases; bases with no gene match: 13. Germline values: CDR1 MNHEY, CDR2 SVGEGT. The CDR3 DNA sequence: TGTGCCAGCACTTCAACTAGCGGGCCACCGATCCAAGAGACCCAGTACTTC. Protein product: CASTSTSGPPIQETQYF.

V and J are TRBV28 and TRBJ2-7; 12 bases are shared with TRBD1. J lost 6 bases, V lost 8 bases, and 5 bases had no gene match. Germline CDR1 is MDHEN and CDR2 is SYDVKM. The CDR3 has 13 amino acids. Written as DNA, the CDR3 is TGTGCCAGCGCCGGGACAGGGGGCGGCGAGCAGTACTTC. Translating gives CASAGTGGGEQYF.

The DNA of the CDR3 is TGTGCCTGGAGTTGGGCAGCAACCTACGAGCAGTACTTC. This codes for CAWSWAATYEQYF. The gene calls are TRBV30 and TRBJ2-7; D gene unclear. Germline loops: CDR1 GTSNPN, CDR2 SVGIG (reference sequence). V dropped 2 bases and J dropped 2 bases, with 10 bases sitting between them. This CDR3 is 13 amino acids long.

The chain combines TRBV29-1 with TRBJ1-2, with unresolved D. CDR1 SQVTM and CDR2 ANQGSEA come from the germline V gene. The CDR3 runs to 11 residues. With 4 bases removed from V and 6 bases from J, the gap between germline ends came to 9 bases. The CDR3 region is CSVAGSDGYTF. In DNA form, the CDR3 reads TGCAGCGTTGCGGGAAGCGATGGCTACACCTTC.

V and J are TRBV20-1 and TRBJ2-6; no clear D gene. Germline-derived CDR1 and CDR2 are DFQATT and SNEGSKA (reference sequence). V was trimmed by 3 bases and J by 0 bases, leaving 6 bases between them. This CDR3 has 14 residues. The CDR3 region has the DNA TGCAGTGCTAGTACAGACTCTGGGGCCAACGTCCTGACTTTC. Amino acid sequence: CSASTDSGANVLTF.

This clonotype was picked up a small number of times. The chain links TRBV2 to TRBJ2-5; weak D call: TRBD2 (5 bases). This CDR3 comprises 14 residues. Trimming cost V 3 bases and J 5 bases, with 13 bases left between them. Germline loops: CDR1 SNHLY, CDR2 FYNNEI. This chain's CDR3 is CASSESSGDETQYF. The CDR3 coding sequence is TGTGCCAGCAGTGAGAGTTCCGGGGATGAGACCCAGTACTTC. Combining the CDR3 with reference TRBV2 and TRBJ2-5 gives the whole variable domain EPEVTQTPSHQVTQMGQEVILRCVPISNHLYFYWYRQILGQKVEFLVSFYNNEISEKSEIFDDQFSVERPDGSNFTLKIRSTKLEDSAMYFCASSESSGDETQYFGPGTRLLVL.

This clonotype was counted a few times. The J gene is TRBJ2-3, the V gene TRBV11-3; 14 bases match TRBD2. The CDR3 has 19 residues. Germline assignment: CDR1 SGHNT and CDR2 YENEEA. V lost 4 bases, J lost 3 bases, and 12 bases stayed unmatched. Here the CDR3 DNA reads TGTGCCAGCAGCTCCAACTACCGACTAGCGGGGGGGCCTACAGATACGCAGTATTTT. Its translation: CASSSNYRLAGGPTDTQYF. The variable domain in full, with the rest retrieved from reference TRBV11-3 and TRBJ2-3, is EAGVVQSPRYKIIEKKQPVAFWCNPISGHNTLYWYLQNLGQGPELLIRYENEEAVDDSQLPKDRFSAERLKGVDSTLKIQPAELGDSAVYLCASSSNYRLAGGPTDTQYFGPGTRLTVL.

The chain uses TRBV5-1 and TRBJ1-1; 9 nucleotides align to TRBD1. Germline CDR1 SGHRS, CDR2 YFSETQ. The CDR3 is 20 amino acids. The J segment lost 0 bases and the V segment lost 2 bases, leaving 17 bases of the junction unmatched. The CDR3 sequence: CASSFGTGRMTLPMNTEAFF. The CDR3 DNA sequence: TGCGCCAGCAGCTTCGGGACAGGGCGGATGACACTCCCGATGAACACTGAAGCTTTCTTT.

Remarks on this clonotype: At one boundary the junction diverges from the germline segment, which might be a read error. This rearrangement joins TRBV20-1 to TRBJ2-3, with 9 bases fitting TRBD2. This CDR3 region has 16 residues. CDR1 and CDR2 from the germline V gene are DFQATT and SNEGSKA (reference sequence). The CDR3 sequence: CSAGEGWTSGTDTQYF. The DNA for the CDR3 is TGCAGTGCTGGAGAAGGTTGGACTAGCGGCACAGATACGCAGTATTTT.

With respect to this clonotype: At one boundary the junction diverges from the germline segment, which might be a read error. The gene calls are TRBV6-2 or TRBV6-3 and TRBJ1-5; no definite D call. Germline lookup yields CDR1 MNHEY and CDR2 SVGEGT. This CDR3 has 14 residues. CDR3 bases: TGTGCCAGCAGTGCGGACGGTAGCAATCGGCCCCAGCATTTT. Translating it yields CASSADGSNRPQHF.